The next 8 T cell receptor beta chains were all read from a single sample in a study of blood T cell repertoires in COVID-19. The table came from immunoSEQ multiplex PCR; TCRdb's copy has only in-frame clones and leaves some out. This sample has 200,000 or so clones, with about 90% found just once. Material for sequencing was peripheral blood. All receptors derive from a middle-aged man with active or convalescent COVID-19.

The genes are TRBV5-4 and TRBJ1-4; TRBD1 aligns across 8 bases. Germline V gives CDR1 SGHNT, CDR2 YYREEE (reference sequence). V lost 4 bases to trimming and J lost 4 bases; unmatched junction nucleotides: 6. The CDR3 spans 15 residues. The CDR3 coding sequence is TGTGCCAGCAGCAGATCGACAGGGGTTAATGAAAAACTGTTTTTT. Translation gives CASSRSTGVNEKLFF. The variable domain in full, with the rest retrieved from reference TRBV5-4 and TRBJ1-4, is ETGVTQSPTHLIKTRGQQVTLRCSSQSGHNTVSWYQQALGQGPQFIFQYYREEENGRGNFPPRFSGLQFPNYSSELNVNALELDDSALYLCASSRSTGVNEKLFFGSGTQLSVL.

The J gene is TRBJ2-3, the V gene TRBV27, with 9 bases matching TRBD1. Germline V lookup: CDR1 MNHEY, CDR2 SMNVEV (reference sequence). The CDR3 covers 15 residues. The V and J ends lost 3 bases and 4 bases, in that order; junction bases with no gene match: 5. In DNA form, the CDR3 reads TGTGCCAGCAGTTTGGGGACAGGGAGGGCAGATACGCAGTATTTT. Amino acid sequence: CASSLGTGRADTQYF.

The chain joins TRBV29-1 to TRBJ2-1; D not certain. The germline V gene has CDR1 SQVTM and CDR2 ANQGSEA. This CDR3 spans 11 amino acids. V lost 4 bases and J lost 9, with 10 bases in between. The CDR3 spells CSVAPASEQFF. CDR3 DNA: TGCAGCGTTGCCCCAGCGTCTGAGCAGTTCTTC.

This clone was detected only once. This CDR3 is CAIGGSGRKNYGYTF. The CDR3 nucleotides read TGTGCCATCGGAGGGAGCGGGAGGAAAAACTATGGCTACACCTTC. The genes are TRBV10-3 and TRBJ1-2; D remains ambiguous. The CDR3 consists of 15 residues. The ends were cut back, 8 bases at V and 2 bases at J, with 18 bases in the middle. The germline CDR1 and CDR2 sequences are ENHRY and SYGVKD.

Here the CDR3 DNA reads TGTGCCAGCACCCGGGACTATCTCACAGATACGCAGTATTTT. It codes for CASTRDYLTDTQYF. This chain joins TRBV6-5 and TRBJ2-3; 7 bases agree with TRBD2. With 7 bases clipped from V and 2 bases from J, the junction kept 6 bases outside the gene matches. Germline V gene data show CDR1 as MNHEY and CDR2 as SVGAGI. The CDR3 runs 14 residues.

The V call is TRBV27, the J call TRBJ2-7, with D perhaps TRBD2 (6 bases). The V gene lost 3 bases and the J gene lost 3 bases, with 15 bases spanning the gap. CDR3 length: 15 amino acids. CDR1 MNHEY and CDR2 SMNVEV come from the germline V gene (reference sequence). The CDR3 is CASSFRSGENYEQYF. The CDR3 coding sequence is TGTGCCAGCAGTTTCCGGTCGGGAGAGAACTACGAGCAGTACTTC.

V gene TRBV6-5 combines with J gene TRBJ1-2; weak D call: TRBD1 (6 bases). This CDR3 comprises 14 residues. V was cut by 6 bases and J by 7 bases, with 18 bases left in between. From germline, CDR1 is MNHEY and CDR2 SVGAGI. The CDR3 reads CASSSLQGRGGYTF. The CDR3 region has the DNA TGTGCCAGCAGCTCTTTACAGGGCCGGGGTGGCTACACCTTC.

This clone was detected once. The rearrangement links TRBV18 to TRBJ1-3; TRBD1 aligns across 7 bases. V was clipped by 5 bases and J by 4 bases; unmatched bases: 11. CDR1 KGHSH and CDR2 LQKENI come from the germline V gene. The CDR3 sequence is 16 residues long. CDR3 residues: CASSSSTGTAGNTIYF. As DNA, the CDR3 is TGTGCCAGCTCATCAAGTACAGGGACAGCAGGAAACACCATATATTTT.